These 21 T cell receptor beta chains were sequenced from one sample in a study of blood T cell repertoires in COVID-19. Profiling relied on immunoSEQ multiplex PCR, and the TCRdb table lists in-frame clones only, not all of them. The data show 95,000 to 150,000 clones, more than 75% seen once. The sample comprised peripheral blood. These receptors all stem from a woman in her 70s with acute or convalescent COVID-19.

CDR3 residues: CASSSGVLEQFF. CDR3 bases: TGTGCCAGCAGTTCGGGGGTACTCGAGCAGTTCTTC. The genes are TRBV12-3 or TRBV12-4 and TRBJ2-1; a weak D match, TRBD2 (6 bases). V was pared by 4 bases and J by 10 bases, with 11 bases between. The CDR3 loop spans 12 amino acids.

The CDR3 DNA reads TGTGCCATAAGACAGGGGGAAGGGTCTGGGGCCAACGTCCTGACTTTC. This translates into CAIRQGEGSGANVLTF. The chain carries TRBV2 and TRBJ2-6; 9 bases are a match to TRBD1. The J segment lost 1 base and the V segment lost 10 bases, leaving 8 bases of the junction unmatched. This CDR3 region has 16 residues. Germline V gene data show CDR1 as SNHLY and CDR2 as FYNNEI.

The chain combines TRBV12-5 with TRBJ2-1; TRBD2 aligns across 10 bases. Per germline, CDR1 LGHNT and CDR2 FRNRAP. CDR3 size: 15 residues. The junction had 4 bases not matched to a gene; V was cut back by 4 bases and J by 4 bases. CDR3 sequence (DNA): TGTGCTAGTGGTTGGATAGCGGGGGGATACAATGAGCAGTTCTTC. Its protein product is CASGWIAGGYNEQFF.

Here the CDR3 DNA reads TGTGCCACCAGCAGAGTGGGAGCCGGCTACACCTTC. Protein product: CATSRVGAGYTF. This rearrangement joins TRBV15 to TRBJ1-2, with D unresolved. This CDR3 is 12 amino acids long. CDR1 LNHNV and CDR2 YYDKDF come from the germline V gene (reference sequence). V was trimmed by 1 base and J by 8 bases, leaving 8 bases between them.

The rearrangement links TRBV5-1 to TRBJ2-7, with D possibly being TRBD1 (6 bases). V was trimmed by 7 bases and J by 2 bases, leaving 13 bases between them. This CDR3 is built from 13 residues. Germline V gene data show CDR1 as SGHRS and CDR2 as YFSETQ. The DNA for the CDR3 is TGCGCCAGCTGCCGGGACACCGCCTACGAGCAGTACTTC. This codes for CASCRDTAYEQYF. Supplemented by reference TRBV5-1 and TRBJ2-7, the full variable domain reads KAGVTQTPRYLIKTRGQQVTLSCSPISGHRSVSWYQQTPGQGLQFLFEYFSETQRNKGNFPGRFSGRQFSNSRSEMNVSTLELGDSALYLCASCRDTAYEQYFGPGTRLTVT.

The CDR3 nucleotides are TGCGCCAGCAGAAAACCAGGGGGGAGGGGGGAGCTGTTTTTT. Residues: CASRKPGGRGELFF. The chain uses TRBV4-1 and TRBJ2-2; possible D gene TRBD1, 7 bases. With 6 bases removed from V and 8 bases from J, the gap between germline ends came to 16 bases. This CDR3 has 14 residues. Germline lookup yields CDR1 MGHRA and CDR2 YSYEKL.

The V call is TRBV4-1, the J call TRBJ1-4; D gene uncertain. Trimming stripped 4 bases from V and 5 bases from J, with 11 bases between. This CDR3 is built from 14 residues. CDR1 MGHRA and CDR2 YSYEKL come from the germline V gene. The CDR3 loop is CASSRGLGNEKLFF. In nucleotides, the CDR3 is TGCGCCAGCAGCCGAGGACTCGGGAATGAAAAACTGTTTTTT.

The chain has TRBV30 and TRBJ1-5; the match to TRBD1 covers 8 bases. There are 16 residues in the CDR3. Germline assignment: CDR1 GTSNPN and CDR2 SVGIG (reference sequence). V shed 0 bases and J 3 bases; nucleotides not matched to a gene: 7. Written as DNA, the CDR3 is TGTGCCTGGAGTGTAGCAGGGGGCAACTACAATCAGCCCCAGCATTTT. Translated: CAWSVAGGNYNQPQHF.

This chain links TRBV12-3 or TRBV12-4 with TRBJ2-3; possibly TRBD2 for D (6 bases). The germline V and J ends were trimmed by 6 bases and 7 bases, with 14 bases remaining between them. The CDR3 has 13 residues. CDR3 bases: TGTGCCAGCAGCCCCTCGGGAGTGAATACGCAGTATTTT. It is translated as CASSPSGVNTQYF.

This sequence joins TRBV12-5 and TRBJ1-1, with TRBD1 identical over 8 bases. Germline V lookup: CDR1 LGHNT, CDR2 FRNRAP. Germline trimming cut 4 bases from V and 1 base from J; bases unmatched to any gene: 2. This CDR3 is built from 14 residues. This CDR3 reads CASGSGQGNTEAFF. CDR3 DNA sequence: TGTGCTAGTGGTTCCGGACAGGGGAACACTGAAGCTTTCTTT.

This chain links TRBV9 with TRBJ2-1, with D unresolved. There are 15 residues in the CDR3. Germline CDR1 SGDLS, CDR2 YYNGEE. Trimming removed 2 bases at V and 0 bases at J, with 9 bases between. This CDR3 reads CASSVFSNSYNEQFF. The CDR3 nucleotides are TGTGCCAGCAGCGTGTTTTCCAACTCCTACAATGAGCAGTTCTTC.

The genes are TRBV18 and TRBJ1-5; 9 nucleotides align to TRBD1. With V trimmed by 2 bases and J by 7 bases, 9 bases remained unmatched. The CDR3 runs to 16 residues. CDR1 is KGHSH, CDR2 LQKENI, per germline. The CDR3: CASSPGIDRGGQPQHF. The CDR3 DNA reads TGTGCCAGCTCACCAGGAATAGACAGGGGGGGACAGCCCCAGCATTTT. Filled out from reference TRBV18 and TRBJ1-5, the complete variable domain reads NAGVMQNPRHLVRRRGQEARLRCSPMKGHSHVYWYRQLPEEGLKFMVYLQKENIIDESGMPKERFSAEFPKEGPSILRIQQVVRGDSAAYFCASSPGIDRGGQPQHFGDGTRLSIL.

The genes are TRBV6-6 and TRBJ1-6, with D possibly matching TRBD1 (5 bases). The V end lost 7 bases, the J end lost 7 bases, and 11 bases lay between the germline ends. The CDR3 consists of 13 residues. The germline V gene has CDR1 MNHNY and CDR2 SVGAGI (reference sequence). The CDR3 loop is CASNQGPNSPLHF. Written as DNA, the CDR3 is TGTGCCAGCAACCAGGGCCCGAATTCACCCCTCCACTTT.

The CDR3, as DNA: TGTGCCAGCTCACCCGGGACAGGAGGATCCTACGAGCAGTACTTC. Protein: CASSPGTGGSYEQYF. V is TRBV18 and J is TRBJ2-7; 8 bases align to TRBD1. Germline CDR1 reads KGHSH; CDR2 reads LQKENI. This CDR3 has 15 amino acids. V gave up 3 bases and J gave up 1 base; unmatched junction bases: 5.

The chain carries TRBV7-9 and TRBJ1-2; D gene uncertain. Trimming stripped 2 bases from V and 10 bases from J, with 14 bases between. CDR3 length: 13 amino acids. Germline loops: CDR1 SEHNR, CDR2 FQNEAQ (reference sequence). The CDR3 DNA sequence: TGTGCCAGCAGCTTATTAGGTGGGCAGATCTACACCTTC. Translation gives CASSLLGGQIYTF.

V and J are TRBV7-9 and TRBJ2-7, with 8 positions matching TRBD2. The CDR3 extends over 15 amino acids. Germline assignment: CDR1 SEHNR and CDR2 FQNEAQ (reference sequence). The V and J ends lost 0 bases and 2 bases, in that order; junction bases with no gene match: 3. Here the CDR3 reads CASSLARGVAYEQYF. The DNA of the CDR3 is TGTGCCAGCAGCTTAGCGCGGGGGGTCGCCTACGAGCAGTACTTC.

The CDR3 region has the DNA TGTGCCAGTAGGGGCTTCCAAGAGACCCAGTACTTC. It encodes CASRGFQETQYF. The chain links TRBV28 to TRBJ2-5; D perhaps matches TRBD1 (5 bases). The germline CDR1 and CDR2 sequences are MDHEN and SYDVKM. The V end was cut by 9 bases, the J end by 1 base, with 9 bases between. The length of the CDR3 is 12 residues.

This clone appeared once. This sequence joins TRBV11-2 and TRBJ1-1, with a tentative D call TRBD1 (5 bases). Trimming shortened V by 11 bases and J by 2 bases, and 12 bases separated the two germline ends. CDR1 and CDR2 (germline): SGHAT, FQNNGV. The CDR3 has 12 residues. Here the CDR3 DNA reads TGTGCCTTGAAAGGGGAAAACACTGAAGCTTTCTTT. This codes for CALKGENTEAFF.

The chain has TRBV6-5 and TRBJ1-6; 8 nucleotides agree with TRBD1. Germline lookup yields CDR1 MNHEY and CDR2 SVGAGI. Losses at the gene ends were 6 bases for V and 9 bases for J; bases not matched to a gene: 7. CDR3 length: 14 amino acids. CDR3 sequence: CASSVRDRSSPLHF. CDR3 bases: TGTGCCAGCAGCGTCCGGGACAGGTCTTCACCCCTCCACTTT.

This sequence joins TRBV3-1 (or the pseudogene TRBV3-2) and TRBJ2-1; unclear D gene. Germline V gene sequence: CDR1 LGHDT, CDR2 YNNKEL (reference sequence). The CDR3 runs to 14 residues. V lost 1 base and J lost 6, with 10 bases in between. In nucleotides, the CDR3 is TGTGCCAGCAGCCAAGTACTTTTCCCCAATGAGCAGTTCTTC. Its protein is CASSQVLFPNEQFF.

The chain recombines TRBV9 with TRBJ2-2, with D possibly matching TRBD2 (6 bases). Trimming stripped 0 bases from V and 4 bases from J, with 10 bases between. This CDR3 is 15 amino acids long. Germline V CDR1 and CDR2: SGDLS, YYNGEE. CDR3 loop: CASSVAGGTTGELFF. In DNA, the CDR3 is TGTGCCAGCAGCGTAGCGGGCGGGACCACCGGGGAGCTGTTTTTT.